What follows are 14 T cell receptor beta chains derived from one specimen sequenced in a study of cytomegalovirus exposure and HLA in healthy donors. The PCR contained 60 Vbeta and 13 Jbeta primers. Data came from immunoSEQ multiplex PCR; TCRdb stores just in-frame clones and leaves some out. Of 150,000 to 200,000 clones listed, around 77% are singletons. The material sequenced was PBMCs. The receptors derive from a woman under 40 in good health and CMV-seropositive.

This chain uses TRBV27 with TRBJ1-5; D gene uncertain. In germline, CDR1 is MNHEY, CDR2 SMNVEV (reference sequence). The CDR3 loop spans 12 amino acids. The germline V and J ends were trimmed by 2 bases and 6 bases, with 5 bases remaining between them. The CDR3 DNA is TGTGCCAGCAGTTTAGGAGGTCAGCCCCAGCATTTT. This codes for CASSLGGQPQHF.

This rearrangement joins TRBV7-9 to TRBJ2-5; D remains ambiguous. Germline assignment: CDR1 SEHNR and CDR2 FQNEAQ (reference sequence). CDR3 length: 12 amino acids. The ends were cut back, 4 bases at V and 11 bases at J, with 14 bases in the middle. The CDR3 region is CASSSLRGSQYF. The CDR3 region has the DNA TGTGCCAGCAGCTCATTACGCGGCTCACAGTACTTC.

This clone occurred once. V gene TRBV19 combines with J gene TRBJ1-4; D gene unclear. This CDR3 comprises 13 residues. With 7 bases removed from V and 7 bases from J, the gap between germline ends came to 13 bases. Germline loops: CDR1 LNHDA, CDR2 SQIVND (reference sequence). CDR3 coding DNA: TGTGCCAGTACATTCCCCGGGGTTGAAAAACTGTTTTTT. Its translation: CASTFPGVEKLFF.

The V gene is TRBV4-2, the J gene TRBJ2-7; D is possibly TRBD2 (5 bases). Germline V gene sequence: CDR1 LGHNA, CDR2 YNFKEQ. V lost 5 bases, J lost 0 bases, and 14 bases lay in between. The CDR3 runs to 15 residues. The CDR3 protein is CASSSRLGSSYEQYF. The CDR3 DNA is TGTGCCAGCAGCTCAAGACTGGGGAGCTCCTACGAGCAGTACTTC.

The CDR3 loop reads CASRPRLGAYEQYF. The CDR3 region has the DNA TGTGCCAGCAGACCCCGACTAGGGGCCTACGAGCAGTACTTC. The chain recombines TRBV5-6 with TRBJ2-7, with D perhaps TRBD2 (6 bases). The CDR3 totals 14 residues. From germline, CDR1 is SGHDT and CDR2 YYEEEE. V dropped 5 bases and J dropped 2 bases, with 14 bases sitting between them. Drawing the rest from reference TRBV5-6 and TRBJ2-7, the complete variable domain is DAGVTQSPTHLIKTRGQQVTLRCSPKSGHDTVSWYQQALGQGPQFIFQYYEEEERQRGNFPDRFSGHQFPNYSSELNVNALLLGDSALYLCASRPRLGAYEQYFGPGTRLTVT.

This chain uses TRBV28 with TRBJ1-2; the match to TRBD1 covers 7 bases. The CDR3 totals 13 residues. Germline CDR1 MDHEN, CDR2 SYDVKM. J gave up 8 bases and V 5 bases, and 8 bases lay outside the gene matches. CDR3 DNA: TGTGCCAGCAGTCCCGGGACAGCAAAGGGCTACACCTTC. It translates to CASSPGTAKGYTF.

The J gene is TRBJ2-5, the V gene TRBV29-1; 7 bases fit TRBD1. CDR3 length equals 12 residues. After removal of 6 bases from V and 4 bases from J, the junction contained 5 bases not matched to a gene. Per germline, CDR1 SQVTM and CDR2 ANQGSEA. Here the CDR3 reads CSVGTDSETQYF. The CDR3 DNA follows: TGCAGCGTAGGGACAGACTCAGAGACCCAGTACTTC.

The J gene is TRBJ1-2, the V gene TRBV19; 7 nucleotides line up with TRBD1. The germline V gene encodes CDR1 LNHDA and CDR2 SQIVND (reference sequence). V lost 1 base, J lost 4 bases, and 9 bases stayed unmatched. The CDR3 totals 16 residues. Here the CDR3 DNA reads TGTGCCAGTAGTATAGCCGGGACAGCCTTGTCCTATGGCTACACCTTC. Protein sequence: CASSIAGTALSYGYTF.

As to this clone: The same CDR3 also results from other DNA sequences found in this sample. The V call is TRBV30, the J call TRBJ2-7, with D uncertain. This CDR3 contains 12 residues. Deletions cut 2 bases from V and 1 base from J, with 6 bases between. Germline values: CDR1 GTSNPN, CDR2 SVGIG (reference sequence). The CDR3 DNA follows: TGTGCCTGGAGTACAATATCCTACGAGCAGTACTTC. Translated, it gives CAWSTISYEQYF. The full variable domain, rest sourced from reference TRBV30 and TRBJ2-7, is SQTIHQWPATLVQPVGSPLSLECTVEGTSNPNLYWYRQAAGRGLQLLFYSVGIGQISSEVPQNLSASRPQDRQFILSSKKLLLSDSGFYLCAWSTISYEQYFGPGTRLTVT.

The chain carries TRBV15 and TRBJ2-1, with D perhaps matching TRBD1 (6 bases). Trimming pared 0 bases from V and 8 bases from J, leaving 8 bases between. Per germline, CDR1 LNHNV and CDR2 YYDKDF (reference sequence). The length of the CDR3 is 13 residues. CDR3 amino acids: CATSREQGYEQFF. Written as DNA, the CDR3 is TGTGCCACCAGCAGAGAACAGGGCTATGAGCAGTTCTTC. The full variable domain, its missing parts supplied by reference TRBV15 and TRBJ2-1, is DAMVIQNPRYQVTQFGKPVTLSCSQTLNHNVMYWYQQKSSQAPKLLFHYYDKDFNNEADTPDNFQSRRPNTSFCFLDIRSPGLGDTAMYLCATSREQGYEQFFGPGTRLTVL.

About this clone: One junction end disagrees with the germline gene, perhaps due to a read error. This sequence joins TRBV15 and TRBJ2-5, with 14 bases aligning to TRBD2. CDR1 LNHNV and CDR2 YYDKDF come from the germline V gene (reference sequence). The CDR3 runs 16 residues. The CDR3 here is CATRRGLAGGQETQYF. The CDR3, as DNA: TGTGCCACCAGAAGAGGACTAGCGGGGGGTCAAGAGACCCAGTACTTC.

The gene calls are TRBV7-7 and TRBJ2-1, with D perhaps matching TRBD2 (5 bases). Germline-derived CDR1 and CDR2 are SSHAT and FNYEAQ (reference sequence). This CDR3 has 15 amino acids. Trimming cost V 5 bases and J 7 bases, with 18 bases left between them. The CDR3: CASSPSTSPWNEQFF. CDR3 coding DNA: TGTGCCAGCAGCCCTAGCACCAGCCCTTGGAATGAGCAGTTCTTC.

About this clone itself: Other DNA sequences in the sample encode the same CDR3. This rearrangement joins TRBV9 to TRBJ2-3; no definite D call. V shed 0 bases and J shed 6 bases, with 8 bases lying between them. Germline CDR1 SGDLS, CDR2 YYNGEE. This CDR3 region has 13 residues. CDR3 sequence: CASSVGSPDTQYF. The CDR3 nucleotides are TGTGCCAGCAGCGTAGGTAGCCCGGATACGCAGTATTTT.

The chain joins TRBV2 to TRBJ1-4, with 8 bases matching TRBD1. This CDR3 is built from 16 residues. CDR1 and CDR2 (germline): SNHLY, FYNNEI. Trimming at V came to 5 bases and at J to 6 bases, leaving 11 bases not matched to a gene. The CDR3 loop reads CASSPRGTGRDEKLFF. CDR3 nucleotide sequence: TGTGCCAGCAGTCCGCGAGGGACAGGTCGTGATGAAAAACTGTTTTTT.